This T cell receptor (beta chain) stems from a study of T cells in Graves' hyperthyroidism and ophthalmopathy. The length of the CDR3 is 15 residues. Looked up from germline, CDR1 is DFQATT and CDR2 is SNEGSKA (reference sequence). Deletions cut 2 bases from V and 7 bases from J, with 18 bases between. RNA transcripts provided the source from which TCR beta CDR3 regions were amplified. The TCR CDR3 was amplified in a first-round RT-PCR using the HTBI primer set. TCRdb recomputed calls from the multiplex PCR reads with MiXCR, one row per CDR3 protein. This sample has 300,000 to 350,000 distinct CDR3 sequences; 20% to 25% occur once, and the top ten carry over 45%.

Specimen: blood. This clonotype was sampled from a woman aged 50 to 65 with Graves' hyperthyroidism. The chain employs TRBV20-1 and TRBJ1-5; weak D call: TRBD1 (6 bases). The CDR3 sequence is CSARKGMGAGQPQHF. The DNA of the CDR3 is TGCAGTGCTAGAAAGGGTATGGGGGCGGGACAGCCCCAGCATTTT.